The 13 T cell receptor beta chains reported below all come from one sample, sequenced in a study of radiotherapy plus CTLA-4 blockade in lung cancer. Profiled with immunoSEQ multiplex PCR; TCRdb holds only in-frame clones, not every one. The table shows roughly 71,000 clones, with roughly 78% occurring only once. The material sequenced was peripheral blood, taken from a patient treated with radiotherapy plus ipilimumab. These receptors were collected from a human donor with non-small cell lung cancer who had a complete response to radiotherapy plus ipilimumab.

The rearrangement joins TRBV6-5 to TRBJ2-3; D may be TRBD1 (6 bases). The CDR3 loop spans 14 amino acids. From germline, CDR1 is MNHEY and CDR2 SVGAGI. Trimming removed 6 bases at V and 2 bases at J, with 12 bases between. In DNA, the CDR3 is TGTGCCAGCAGCCGTACAGGGATCACAGATACGCAGTATTTT. Translating gives CASSRTGITDTQYF.

This sequence joins TRBV7-8 and TRBJ2-1, with TRBD2 matching over 12 bases. The CDR3 is made up of 18 amino acids. The trim removed 8 bases at V and 6 bases at J, leaving 17 bases unmatched. CDR1 and CDR2 (germline): SGHVS, FQNEAQ. CDR3 in DNA: TGTGCCAGCGCTCTTCGAAGACCCGGGACTAGCGGGCGCAATGAGCAGTTCTTC. Its protein product is CASALRRPGTSGRNEQFF.

In its sample, this clone was seen a few times. Distinct nucleotide sequences in the sample also encode this CDR3. CDR3 nucleotides: TGCAGCGTTGCTCGGGGCACAGATACGCAGTATTTT. Its protein product is CSVARGTDTQYF. The rearrangement links TRBV29-1 to TRBJ2-3; D uncertain. V was cut by 4 bases and J by 1 base, with 6 bases left in between. There are 12 residues in the CDR3. Germline V CDR1 and CDR2: SQVTM, ANQGSEA.

The CDR3 spells CASRNSGTGDEKLFF. CDR3 coding DNA: TGCGCCAGCAGGAATTCAGGGACAGGGGACGAAAAACTGTTTTTT. The rearrangement links TRBV5-1 to TRBJ1-4, with 10 bases aligning to TRBD1. After removal of 5 bases from V and 8 bases from J, the junction contained 9 bases not matched to a gene. Germline CDR1 is SGHRS and CDR2 is YFSETQ. This CDR3 contains 15 residues.

The V gene is TRBV2, the J gene TRBJ1-5; TRBD1 aligns across 9 bases. Germline CDR1 reads SNHLY; CDR2 reads FYNNEI. V gave up 3 bases and J gave up 3 bases; unmatched junction bases: 3. This CDR3 region has 15 residues. The CDR3 nucleotides read TGTGCCAGCAGTGAGGGACAGGGCTACAATCAGCCCCAGCATTTT. Its protein product is CASSEGQGYNQPQHF.

The chain uses TRBV6-6 and TRBJ1-1; tentatively, D is TRBD1 (5 bases). V was trimmed by 6 bases and J by 6 bases, leaving 17 bases between them. CDR1 is MNHNY, CDR2 SVGAGI, per germline (reference sequence). CDR3 size: 14 residues. CDR3 amino acids: CASSPMGTGAEAFF. CDR3 DNA: TGTGCCAGCAGCCCCATGGGGACGGGCGCTGAAGCTTTCTTT.

The chain is built from TRBV11-3 and TRBJ2-1, with 10 bases matching TRBD2. This CDR3 comprises 15 residues. Losses at the gene ends were 5 bases for V and 6 bases for J; bases not matched to a gene: 7. In germline, CDR1 is SGHNT, CDR2 YENEEA. The CDR3 loop is CASSLHSGRVNEQFF. In nucleotides, the CDR3 is TGTGCCAGCAGCCTCCACAGCGGGAGGGTCAATGAGCAGTTCTTC.

The V and J genes are TRBV6-5 and TRBJ2-5; D not certain. Germline V CDR1 and CDR2: MNHEY, SVGAGI. V lost 0 bases and J lost 0, with 5 bases in between. The CDR3 has 14 amino acids. The CDR3 sequence is CASSYSNYQETQYF. As DNA, the CDR3 is TGTGCCAGCAGTTACTCCAACTACCAAGAGACCCAGTACTTC.

The gene calls are TRBV4-3 and TRBJ1-1; no clear D gene. CDR3 size: 14 residues. Per the germline V gene, CDR1 is LGHNA and CDR2 is YSLEER. Trimming took 4 bases from V and 2 from J, leaving 11 bases between them. In nucleotides, the CDR3 is TGCGCCAGCAGCCGCCGGGTTCCCAACACTGAAGCTTTCTTT. This gives the protein CASSRRVPNTEAFF.

This chain links TRBV5-4 with TRBJ2-2, with 9 bases identical to TRBD2. V shed 0 bases and J 5 bases; nucleotides not matched to a gene: 2. Germline V gene lookup returns CDR1 SGHNT and CDR2 YYREEE (reference sequence). This CDR3 has 15 amino acids. CDR3 region: CASSLGLAATGELFF. In nucleotides, the CDR3 is TGTGCCAGCAGCTTGGGACTAGCGGCGACCGGGGAGCTGTTTTTT.

The chain is built from TRBV10-2 and TRBJ1-1, with TRBD1 as a possible D gene (6 bases). Trimming stripped 0 bases from V and 11 bases from J, with 16 bases between. The CDR3 sequence is 14 residues long. Per germline, CDR1 WSHSY and CDR2 SAAADI. Here the CDR3 DNA reads TGCGCCAGCAGTGAGTCAGGAGGGGGGCGCGTGGCTTTCTTT. Translating gives CASSESGGGRVAFF.

The rearrangement links TRBV6-1 to TRBJ2-1; no reliable D call. CDR1 MNHNS and CDR2 SASEGT come from the germline V gene. The CDR3 covers 13 residues. With 2 bases removed from V and 10 bases from J, the gap between germline ends came to 12 bases. CDR3 nucleotide sequence: TGTGCCAGCAGTGAAACTCGGCGAGGAGAGCAGTTCTTC. Amino acid sequence: CASSETRRGEQFF.

This chain joins TRBV19 and TRBJ1-6; possible D gene TRBD1, 5 bases. The CDR3 runs to 15 residues. Trimming shortened V by 0 bases and J by 7 bases, and 10 bases separated the two germline ends. From germline, CDR1 is LNHDA and CDR2 SQIVND (reference sequence). DNA of the CDR3: TGTGCCAGTAGTATAGAGGGGACCGGGAATTCACCCCTCCACTTT. This translates into CASSIEGTGNSPLHF.